This entry concerns a single T cell receptor (beta chain). As originally analysed: Amplification of reference gene primers provided the estimated nucleated cell counts. This table comes from immunoSEQ multiplex PCR, and its TCRdb copy is limited to in-frame clones, with some not included. The DNA gave D and trimming, while V, J and clone size come from that table. The sample holds roughly 300,000 clones; around 87% are singletons and the top ten take about 7.8%. These data are taken from a study of blood T cell repertoires in COVID-19. Study information: Material from acute and convalescent COVID-19 was sourced from the United States, Italy and Spain. T cells, B-cell-depleted T cells, or PBMCs provided the cDNA or gDNA that served as material.

The CDR3 extends over 13 amino acids. Trimming cost V 1 base and J 9 bases, with 7 bases left between them. Germline-derived CDR1 and CDR2 are LGHDT and YNNKEL (reference sequence). This sequence originates from a woman aged 50 to 60 who had recovered from COVID-19. The rearrangement links TRBV3-1 (or the pseudogene TRBV3-2) to TRBJ1-6; a weak D match, TRBD1 (6 bases). Sequencing was performed on peripheral blood. CDR3 sequence (DNA): TGTGCCAGCAGCCAAGCAGGGGCTTCACCCCTCCACTTT. Translating gives CASSQAGASPLHF.